What follows are 10 T cell receptor beta chains derived from one specimen sequenced in a study of blood T cells in healthy people across ages. Then a second PCR, running about 6 to 12 cycles, was carried out with a sample-barcoded 5' primer and a J-beta primer mix. TCRdb reanalysed the 5' RACE reads using MiXCR and keeps one entry per CDR3 protein. The sample carries 550,000 to 600,000 distinct CDR3 sequences, roughly 48% recorded once. The source material was blood. These receptors came from a man aged 80 or over in good health.

This clonotype was seen a few times. V and J are TRBV5-1 and TRBJ2-1; 8 bases match TRBD1. This CDR3 has 16 amino acids. Germline values: CDR1 SGHRS, CDR2 YFSETQ. V shed 0 bases and J 8 bases; nucleotides not matched to a gene: 10. Here the CDR3 DNA reads TGCGCCAGCAGCTTGGAATCGGCAGGGGGCATCGATGAGCAGTTCTTC. Amino acids: CASSLESAGGIDEQFF.

A few counts support this clonotype. The genes are TRBV6-2 or TRBV6-3 and TRBJ2-7; 9 bases are a match to TRBD2. With V trimmed by 8 bases and J by 3 bases, 11 bases remained unmatched. The CDR3 runs 15 residues. The germline CDR1 and CDR2 sequences are MNHEY and SVGEGT. CDR3 sequence: CASRSPGSGSYEQYF. The CDR3 DNA is TGTGCCAGCCGATCCCCGGGTAGCGGGAGCTACGAGCAGTACTTC.

This clonotype was found a few times. A much larger clone differs from this one at a single base, so this may be a read error. V and J are TRBV6-6 and TRBJ1-5; 8 bases are a match to TRBD1. CDR1 is MNHNY and CDR2 is SVGAGI in the germline V gene (reference sequence). The CDR3 runs 17 residues. CDR3 nucleotide sequence: TGTGCCAGCAGTCGACAGGGGATAGAAAGGAGCAATCAGCCCCGGCATTTT. Its protein product is CASSRQGIERSNQPRHF.

This clonotype was counted once. The chain uses TRBV28 and TRBJ2-7; a weak D match, TRBD1 (5 bases). Germline CDR1 MDHEN, CDR2 SYDVKM. The CDR3 consists of 13 residues. With 4 bases removed from V and 5 bases from J, the gap between germline ends came to 12 bases. CDR3 amino acids: CASSSQGFHEQYF. DNA for the CDR3: TGTGCCAGCAGTTCCCAGGGTTTCCACGAGCAGTACTTC.

The chain's CDR3 is CAISEEVAGNEQFF. As DNA, the CDR3 is TGTGCCATCAGTGAGGAAGTGGCTGGCAATGAGCAGTTCTTC. V usage is TRBV10-3 and J usage is TRBJ2-1; D is unresolved. Germline-derived CDR1 and CDR2 are ENHRY and SYGVKD. The CDR3 has 14 residues. V was shortened by 2 bases and J by 6 bases, with 11 bases between the two germline ends.

V gene TRBV11-2 combines with J gene TRBJ2-1, with 13 bases matching TRBD2. There are 16 residues in the CDR3. V shed 5 bases and J 7 bases; nucleotides not matched to a gene: 8. Germline assignment: CDR1 SGHAT and CDR2 FQNNGV. DNA for the CDR3: TGTGCCAGCAGCAATACCCGGACTAGCGGGAGTAATGAGCAGTTCTTC. This translates into CASSNTRTSGSNEQFF.

Worth noting for this clonotype: One end of the junction varies from germline; a read error may be responsible. The chain has TRBV7-9 and TRBJ1-4; D is ambiguous. CDR3 length: 14 amino acids. The germline V gene has CDR1 SEHNR and CDR2 FQNEAQ (reference sequence). The CDR3 region is CASSFPAINEKLFF. The CDR3 nucleotides are TGTGCCAGTAGCTTCCCGGCCATTAATGAAAAACTGTTTTTT.

This clonotype was observed a handful of times. This chain joins TRBV2 and TRBJ2-5; 9 bases are a match to TRBD2. J gave up 2 bases and V 7 bases, and 5 bases lay outside the gene matches. Germline V gene sequence: CDR1 SNHLY, CDR2 FYNNEI. The CDR3 covers 14 residues. The CDR3 sequence is CASTLAGVQETQYF. The CDR3 DNA reads as TGTGCCAGCACTTTAGCGGGAGTTCAAGAGACCCAGTACTTC. Combining the CDR3 with reference TRBV2 and TRBJ2-5 gives the whole variable domain EPEVTQTPSHQVTQMGQEVILRCVPISNHLYFYWYRQILGQKVEFLVSFYNNEISEKSEIFDDQFSVERPDGSNFTLKIRSTKLEDSAMYFCASTLAGVQETQYFGPGTRLLVL.

This clonotype appeared a single time. Germline is not matched at one junction end, which may reflect a read error. The rearrangement joins TRBV24-1 to TRBJ2-1; TRBD1 matches at 9 bases. The CDR3 covers 18 residues. Germline V gene data show CDR1 as KGHDR and CDR2 as SFDVKD. CDR3 in amino acids: CATSDPIDGQGLYNGQFF. CDR3 DNA sequence: TGTGCCACCAGTGATCCGATAGACGGACAGGGGCTGTACAATGGGCAGTTCTTC.

This clonotype was counted a few times. This may come from a read error, since a much larger clone is one base off. The gene calls are TRBV6-5 and TRBJ2-1; D is perhaps TRBD2 (5 bases). The CDR3 length is 13 residues. V was pared by 8 bases and J by 0 bases, with 8 bases between. CDR1 and CDR2 (germline): MNHEY, SVGAGI. CDR3 region: CASGESSYNEQFF. CDR3 in DNA: TGTGCCAGCGGGGAGAGCTCCTACAATGAGCAGTTCTTC.